The 28 T cell receptor beta chains below all came from one sample that was sequenced in a study of blood T cells in healthy people across ages. Then a second PCR, running roughly 7 to 11 cycles, was carried out with a sample-barcoded 5' primer and a J-beta primer mix. From the 5' RACE reads, TCRdb called clonotypes with MiXCR, one entry per CDR3 protein. The sample has over 950,000 distinct CDR3 sequences, roughly two fifths seen once; the top ten hold over 10%. Sequencing was done on a sample of blood. Receptors were obtained from a man between 18 and 35 years old in good health.

This chain connects TRBV6-5 to TRBJ2-3; 7 positions agree with TRBD2. Germline trimming cut 6 bases from V and 2 bases from J; bases unmatched to any gene: 8. The length of the CDR3 is 15 residues. Germline CDR1 MNHEY, CDR2 SVGAGI. CDR3 nucleotides: TGTGCCAGCAGCCCACTCCTAGCGGACACAGATACGCAGTATTTT. Protein product: CASSPLLADTDTQYF.

Comments on this clonotype: One end of the junction fails to match germline, which may point to a read error. This chain uses TRBV7-3 with TRBJ1-6; D unclear. Looked up from germline, CDR1 is SGHTA and CDR2 is FQGTGA. This CDR3 contains 13 residues. The CDR3 nucleotides read TGTGCCAGCAACTTATGGCAGAATTCACCCCTCCACTTT. Amino acids: CASNLWQNSPLHF.

The V and J genes are TRBV27 and TRBJ1-5; D remains unclear. Trimming cost V 6 bases and J 3 bases, with 21 bases left between them. The CDR3 covers 17 residues. From germline, CDR1 is MNHEY and CDR2 SMNVEV (reference sequence). In nucleotides, the CDR3 is TGTGCCAGCAGCGAGTACTGGTCACCCAAACTCAATCAGCCCCAGCATTTT. Protein product: CASSEYWSPKLNQPQHF.

This clonotype was seen just once. The rearrangement links TRBV2 to TRBJ1-1; D gene uncertain. V lost 0 bases and J 7 bases, leaving 15 bases between the germline ends. Looked up from germline, CDR1 is SNHLY and CDR2 is FYNNEI. The CDR3 has 15 residues. The CDR3 bases are TGTGCCAGCAGTGAAGCGCCAGTGCGCGGTGGTGAAGCTTTCTTT. Its translation is CASSEAPVRGGEAFF.

J is TRBJ1-4 and V is TRBV30, with a possible D match to TRBD1 (5 bases). The germline V gene has CDR1 GTSNPN and CDR2 SVGIG (reference sequence). Trimming left V 4 bases short and J 8 bases short, with 8 bases between. The CDR3 totals 11 residues. CDR3 coding DNA: TGTGCCTGGAATGAGGGGGAAAAACTGTTTTTT. This gives the protein CAWNEGEKLFF.

The V and J genes are TRBV9 and TRBJ2-1; tentative D call: TRBD2 (6 bases). The J call may be mistaken, given a closer DNA end match to TRBJ2-7. There are 13 residues in the CDR3. Looked up from germline, CDR1 is SGDLS and CDR2 is YYNGEE. Here the CDR3 reads CASSVRDFNEQYF. CDR3 nucleotides: TGTGCCAGCAGCGTAAGGGACTTTAATGAGCAGTACTTC.

The chain is built from TRBV7-9 and TRBJ1-2; D gene unclear. Germline CDR1 reads SEHNR; CDR2 reads FQNEAQ (reference sequence). CDR3 size: 12 residues. V lost 10 bases and J 2 bases, leaving 11 bases between the germline ends. CDR3 in amino acids: CAILAGNYGYTF. The CDR3 DNA reads TGTGCCATACTCGCAGGAAACTATGGCTACACCTTC.

The V gene is TRBV3-1, the J gene TRBJ1-5; D remains ambiguous. V gave up 0 bases and J gave up 7 bases, with 4 bases separating them. CDR1 LGHDT and CDR2 YNNKEL come from the germline V gene (reference sequence). The CDR3 runs 12 residues. In nucleotides, the CDR3 is TGTGCCAGCAGCCAAGATGAGCAGCCCCAGCATTTT. It specifies CASSQDEQPQHF.

The V call is TRBV6-5, the J call TRBJ2-1; D remains unclear. Looked up from germline, CDR1 is MNHEY and CDR2 is SVGAGI. This CDR3 has 14 residues. V was trimmed by 5 bases and J by 10 bases, leaving 18 bases between them. CDR3 nucleotide sequence: TGTGCCAGCAGTCCATCGGTACCACCCAGGGAGCAGTTCTTC. This encodes CASSPSVPPREQFF.

This CDR3 reads CAISEMLAGRSNTGELFF. For the CDR3, the DNA is TGTGCCATCAGTGAGATGCTAGCGGGTCGTTCGAACACCGGGGAGCTGTTTTTT. The chain joins TRBV10-3 to TRBJ2-2, with TRBD2 identical over 8 bases. V lost 2 bases and J lost 0; bases outside the gene matches: 8. Germline CDR1 reads ENHRY; CDR2 reads SYGVKD. CDR3 length equals 18 residues.

The V and J genes are TRBV18 and TRBJ2-7, with a weak D call TRBD2 (6 bases). Trimming stripped 3 bases from V and 6 bases from J, with 12 bases between. Per germline, CDR1 KGHSH and CDR2 LQKENI. The CDR3 is 13 amino acids. CDR3 coding DNA: TGTGCCAGCTCACCCCCGGAGGGTTCCGAGCAGTACTTC. Its translation: CASSPPEGSEQYF.

This clonotype has more than one count but fewer than ten. The chain is built from TRBV6-1 and TRBJ1-2; 8 bases fit TRBD1. V was pared by 6 bases and J by 2 bases, with 11 bases of the junction left unmatched. This CDR3 is built from 16 residues. Germline loops: CDR1 MNHNS, CDR2 SASEGT. The CDR3 DNA sequence: TGTGCCAGCAGCCAATTGCCTGGACAGGGAAACTATGGCTACACCTTC. Its translation is CASSQLPGQGNYGYTF.

The chain joins TRBV12-3 or TRBV12-4 to TRBJ1-2; no clear D gene. The V end lost 0 bases, the J end lost 4 bases, and 15 bases lay between the germline ends. The CDR3 consists of 16 residues. CDR3 in DNA: TGTGCCAGCAGTTTAGCGCGCCCCCGGGATAGCTATGGCTACACCTTC. Translating it yields CASSLARPRDSYGYTF.

The gene calls are TRBV2 and TRBJ1-2; D call uncertain. Trimming took off 6 bases at V and 6 bases at J, with 11 bases between the two ends. The CDR3 consists of 12 residues. Per germline, CDR1 SNHLY and CDR2 FYNNEI. CDR3 sequence: CASSRNADGYTF. CDR3 coding DNA: TGTGCCAGCAGCAGAAATGCGGATGGCTACACCTTC.

The chain employs TRBV7-2 and TRBJ2-5; D is perhaps TRBD2 (5 bases). Looked up from germline, CDR1 is SGHTA and CDR2 is FQGNSA. Trimming removed 7 bases from V and 11 bases from J, with 17 bases in between. This CDR3 contains 12 residues. This chain's CDR3 is CASNNGVNEQYF. The CDR3 region has the DNA TGTGCCAGCAATAACGGGGTCAATGAGCAGTACTTC.

The V gene is TRBV6-5, the J gene TRBJ1-1, with D perhaps matching TRBD1 (6 bases). Germline assignment: CDR1 MNHEY and CDR2 SVGAGI. CDR3 length: 15 amino acids. V shed 5 bases and J shed 4 bases, with 17 bases lying between them. CDR3 coding DNA: TGTGCCAGCAGTACAGAGTACAGGGTCGCCACTGAAGCTTTCTTT. Encoded protein: CASSTEYRVATEAFF.

The sample holds many counts of this clonotype. The chain joins TRBV27 to TRBJ2-1; D is uncertain. The ends were cut back, 5 bases at V and 3 bases at J, with 8 bases in the middle. The CDR3 length is 13 residues. CDR1 is MNHEY and CDR2 is SMNVEV in the germline V gene (reference sequence). Here the CDR3 reads CASSPSLYNEQFF. Written as DNA, the CDR3 is TGTGCCAGCAGTCCGTCACTCTACAATGAGCAGTTCTTC.

This clonotype was counted a few times. The rearrangement links TRBV12-3 or TRBV12-4 to TRBJ2-3, with 8 nucleotides matching TRBD1. The CDR3 is 16 amino acids. Losses at the gene ends were 3 bases for V and 5 bases for J; bases not matched to a gene: 10. The CDR3 sequence is CASSFEAGGFEDTQYF. The CDR3 DNA is TGTGCCAGCAGTTTCGAGGCAGGGGGCTTTGAAGATACGCAGTATTTT.

The chain carries TRBV3-1 and TRBJ1-6; TRBD1 aligns across 7 bases. Germline V gene data show CDR1 as LGHDT and CDR2 as YNNKEL (reference sequence). The V gene end was trimmed by 4 bases and the J gene end by 7 bases; junction bases not matched to a gene: 7. CDR3 length: 15 amino acids. The CDR3 DNA sequence: TGTGCCAGCAGCCCTTCGGACAGGAGAAATTCACCCCTCCACTTT. Protein product: CASSPSDRRNSPLHF. Filled out from reference TRBV3-1 and TRBJ1-6, the complete variable domain reads DTAVSQTPKYLVTQMGNDKSIKCEQNLGHDTMYWYKQDSKKFLKIMFSYNNKELIINETVPNRFSPKSPDKAHLNLHINSLELGDSAVYFCASSPSDRRNSPLHFGNGTRLTVT.

The rearrangement joins TRBV12-3 or TRBV12-4 to TRBJ2-2; 12 bases line up with TRBD1. CDR3 size: 18 residues. V lost 5 bases to trimming and J lost 5 bases; unmatched junction nucleotides: 12. This CDR3 is CASSGSGTGGGKTGELFF. In DNA form, the CDR3 reads TGTGCCAGCAGTGGATCCGGGACAGGGGGCGGTAAGACCGGGGAGCTGTTTTTT.

The chain employs TRBV7-9 and TRBJ2-2, with a weak D call TRBD1 (7 bases). The germline CDR1 and CDR2 sequences are SEHNR and FQNEAQ (reference sequence). The CDR3 sequence is 16 residues long. Trimming took 4 bases from V and 3 from J, leaving 15 bases between them. This CDR3 is CASSSQGRTDTGELFF. For the CDR3, the DNA is TGTGCCAGCAGCTCACAGGGGAGGACGGACACCGGGGAGCTGTTTTTT.

The chain has TRBV5-1 and TRBJ2-3; D is unclear. This CDR3 contains 12 residues. Trimming cost V 0 bases and J 6 bases, with 5 bases left between them. Germline V gene sequence: CDR1 SGHRS, CDR2 YFSETQ. Written as DNA, the CDR3 is TGCGCCAGCAGCTTGGATTGGGATACGCAGTATTTT. Residues: CASSLDWDTQYF.

This clonotype has just a few counts. DNA for the CDR3: TGTGCCAGCAGCCAACCGGGACTGAATAATTCACCCCTCCACTTT. The encoded protein is CASSQPGLNNSPLHF. The chain combines TRBV4-2 with TRBJ1-6, with D possibly TRBD1 on 5 matching bases. The CDR3 is 15 residues long. Germline V lookup: CDR1 LGHNA, CDR2 YNFKEQ. V was cut by 2 bases and J by 5 bases, with 10 bases left in between.

The V call is TRBV20-1, the J call TRBJ2-1; TRBD2 aligns across 10 bases. After removal of 1 base from V and 7 bases from J, the junction contained 4 bases not matched to a gene. The CDR3 covers 14 residues. Germline values: CDR1 DFQATT, CDR2 SNEGSKA (reference sequence). The CDR3 protein is CSARAGLAANEQFF. The CDR3 nucleotides are TGCAGTGCTAGAGCCGGACTAGCGGCTAATGAGCAGTTCTTC.

The chain combines TRBV4-3 with TRBJ1-6; D unclear. In germline, CDR1 is LGHNA, CDR2 YSLEER. V was pared by 4 bases and J by 9 bases, with 10 bases between. This CDR3 is built from 13 residues. CDR3 sequence reads: CASSPGGSSPLHF. In DNA form, the CDR3 reads TGCGCCAGCAGCCCAGGAGGGTCTTCACCCCTCCACTTT.

In this sample, this clonotype turned up a few times. One junction end does not reproduce the germline sequence, and a read error may be involved. The chain employs TRBV9 and TRBJ2-2; a weak D match, TRBD2 (6 bases). Germline values: CDR1 SGDLS, CDR2 YYNGEE. The CDR3 consists of 15 residues. Here the CDR3 reads CASNVGGENTGELFF. In DNA, the CDR3 is TGTGCCAGCAACGTAGGAGGGGAGAACACCGGGGAGCTGTTTTTT.

In regard to this clonotype: A junction end diverges from the germline sequence, so it may reflect a read error. The J gene is TRBJ2-7, the V gene TRBV9, with 8 bases that match TRBD1. Germline CDR1 SGDLS, CDR2 YYNGEE. The CDR3 has 14 amino acids. The CDR3 loop reads CASSVGGQGYEHYF. The CDR3 DNA reads TGTGCCAGCAGCGTAGGAGGACAGGGTTACGAGCATTACTTC.

This clonotype occurred a few times. The chain combines TRBV7-3 with TRBJ2-3; 10 bases match TRBD2. V shed 0 bases, J shed 0 bases, and the junction held 15 bases outside the gene matches. The germline V gene has CDR1 SGHTA and CDR2 FQGTGA. The CDR3 totals 21 residues. The CDR3 region has the DNA TGTGCCAGCAGCTTAACGCCGGGATTAGCGGGGGGCCGCATTAGCACAGATACGCAGTATTTT. It codes for CASSLTPGLAGGRISTDTQYF.